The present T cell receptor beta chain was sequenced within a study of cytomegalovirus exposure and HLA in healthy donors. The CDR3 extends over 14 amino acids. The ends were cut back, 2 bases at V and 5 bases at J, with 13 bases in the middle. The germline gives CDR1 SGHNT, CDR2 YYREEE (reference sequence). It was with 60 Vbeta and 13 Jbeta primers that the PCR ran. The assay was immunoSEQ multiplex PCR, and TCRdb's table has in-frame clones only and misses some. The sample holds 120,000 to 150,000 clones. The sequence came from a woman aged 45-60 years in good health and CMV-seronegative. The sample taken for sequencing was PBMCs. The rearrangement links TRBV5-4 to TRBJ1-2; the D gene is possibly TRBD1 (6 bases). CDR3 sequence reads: CASSLQGFKYGYTF. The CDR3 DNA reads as TGTGCCAGCAGCTTACAGGGTTTTAAGTATGGCTACACCTTC.